This TCR beta chain was observed in a study of cytomegalovirus exposure and HLA in healthy donors. About this clone itself: Its antigen is unidentified.

CDR1 and CDR2 from the germline V gene are SGHDT and YYEEEE. V dropped 2 bases and J dropped 1 base, with 6 bases sitting between them. CDR3 length equals 13 residues. A multiplex PCR was run with 60 Vbeta primers and 13 Jbeta primers. Only in-frame clones appear in the TCRdb table, and some are missing; sequencing was by immunoSEQ multiplex PCR. The table lists 120,000 or so clones, 72% of them singletons, with 3% to 4.5% in the top ten. Nominal health characterized the donors when sampled, though unrecorded immune exposures were likely. Regarding the study as a whole: The dataset shows that most TCR sequences were rare, while some public TCRs occurred in many donors. Relative to equally common others, HLA-associated TCR beta chains showed greater clonal expansion in a later analysis. Overall, around 160 TCR beta chains were annotated as cytomegalovirus-associated.

The TCR was taken from a man aged 30 to 39 in good health and CMV-seronegative. Source material: PBMCs. This chain joins TRBV5-6 and TRBJ1-1; D gene unclear. The CDR3 reads CASSFTPNTEAFF. The DNA for the CDR3 is TGTGCCAGCAGCTTCACACCGAACACTGAAGCTTTCTTT.